This T cell receptor (beta chain) was sequenced during a study of blood T cell repertoires in COVID-19. The overall study: Acute-phase and convalescent COVID-19 samples originated in the United States, Italy and Spain. T cells, B-cell-depleted T cells, or PBMCs provided the cDNA or gDNA that served as material.

In the original workflow: Researchers report that nucleated cell counts were estimated from reference gene primer amplification. Clones were read by immunoSEQ multiplex PCR, and TCRdb kept only the in-frame ones, dropping some. V and J calls and clone size are copied from that table; D and trimming were computed from the DNA. Of about 150,000 clones in the sample, roughly 91% are singletons; the top ten hold 2.5% to 3%. CDR3 size: 15 residues. The V segment lost 6 bases and the J segment 5 bases; nucleotides outside the gene matches: 10. Germline lookup yields CDR1 MDHEN and CDR2 SYDVKM. The clonotype was recovered from a man in his 60s with active or convalescent COVID-19. Sequenced sample: peripheral blood. V is TRBV28 and J is TRBJ2-7; 10 positions agree with TRBD1. The CDR3 nucleotides read TGTGCCAGCAGGCTACCGACAGGGGGCCTCGACGAGCAGTACTTC. Protein product: CASRLPTGGLDEQYF. Based on the CDR3 plus reference TRBV28 and TRBJ2-7, the full variable domain is DVKVTQSSRYLVKRTGEKVFLECVQDMDHENMFWYRQDPGLGLRLIYFSYDVKMKEKGDIPEGYSVSREKKERFSLILESASTNQTSMYLCASRLPTGGLDEQYFGPGTRLTVT.